This T cell receptor (beta chain) was observed in a study of cytomegalovirus exposure and HLA in healthy donors. Whole-study findings and limits: The authors listed 164 TCR beta chains as cytomegalovirus-associated.

Vbeta (60) and Jbeta (13) primers were used in the PCR. Repertoires were generated with immunoSEQ multiplex PCR, while TCRdb's copy carries only in-frame clones and drops some. The sample has roughly 120,000 clones; 60% to 75% are singletons. To note about this clone: The antigen remains undetermined.

CDR1 is LNHDA, CDR2 SQIVND, per germline (reference sequence). With V trimmed by 5 bases and J by 7 bases, 6 bases remained unmatched. The CDR3 sequence is 15 residues long. This rearrangement joins TRBV19 to TRBJ1-6; 9 bases map to TRBD1. The sequenced sample was PBMCs. This TCR was recovered from a woman aged 50 to 60 in good health and CMV-seropositive. The CDR3 spells CASSYRQGGNSPLHF. DNA for the CDR3: TGTGCCAGTAGTTACAGACAGGGGGGGAATTCACCCCTCCACTTT.